The present T cell receptor (beta chain) was sequenced within a study of identical twins (dated by TCRdb to the mid-2010s). Notes on the research overall: To test whether fetal clonotypes persist, this study deep-sequenced TCR alpha and beta repertoires from monozygotic twins, from unrelated adults of various ages, and from cord blood. To rule out contamination, replicate twin experiments were performed at different times with different library preparation protocols. The paper's findings and limits, for the study overall: Fewer insertions were carried by abundant cord blood beta clonotypes; a weaker similar trend was observed in young adult naive repertoires, while no such trend was observed in memory repertoires. Excess twin sharing in beta out-of-frame sequences was weaker because fewer shared sequences lowered the signal-to-noise ratio. In monozygotic twins, recombination models systematically underestimated out-of-frame TCR alpha sharing, but the models matched the sharing seen between unrelated individuals. Invariant T cells such as MAIT and iNKT could partly confound zero-insertion analyses, although diverse VJ usage argued against such confounding for most clonotypes. Because the same donors could not be followed over many years, conclusions were based on cross-sectional statistical analysis. Out-of-frame TCR alpha sequences shared between twins showed an excess of low generation-probability sequences compared with coincidental sharing between unrelated individuals.

The library relied on 5' RACE. The data were produced on an Illumina HiSeq 2000. Template switching added a universal primer binding site, and the final cDNA carried a unique molecular identifier that allowed TCR cDNA molecules to be counted accurately. Specific primers in the conserved constant-segment region were used to synthesize first-strand cDNA for TCR alpha and beta chains. To control for contamination, every cDNA library carried two barcodes: a SMART-Mk sample barcode plus Illumina barcodes. TruSeq adapter sequences along with Illumina sample barcodes were introduced in two successive PCR steps. Sequencing of the TCR alpha and beta cDNA libraries was done on the Illumina HiSeq platform using custom primers. Per the original workflow: MiGEC was used to process raw reads and extract unique molecular identifiers, and MiXCR was used to find CDR3 positions. Recombination models were inferred per individual with the repgenHMM and IGoR tools using an EM algorithm. Shared clonotypes were analyzed with the tcR package in R, and sharing was normalized by the product of cloneset sizes. To study raw recombination free of thymic and clonal selection effects, out-of-frame nonproductive sequences were analyzed. Through fastp at Q25 and MiXCR, TCRdb rebuilt clones from the public reads, retaining in-frame beta chains. All rows with the same CDR3 protein become a single entry with the most common DNA and genes. These V and J calls are TCRdb output, not the study's own analysis. The sample table records just over 500,000 distinct CDR3 sequences; about 20% of these occur just once. The top ten constitute around 1% of the sample.

V has 0 bases trimmed and J has 5 bases trimmed; junction bases matching no gene number 5. CDR1 is given as SGHRS and CDR2 as YFSETQ, both from the germline V gene. Taken from cysteine to phenylalanine, the CDR3 has 15 residues. CDR3 DNA is the only sequence kept; it has 45 bases, read in frame from the first base. A word on this clonotype: Its antigen is not yet known. No base-level quality is on record; no much larger clone is a single base apart.

All donors were healthy Caucasians. Three pairs of female monozygotic twins, all aged about 18 to 29 years, were included in the twin cohort. Positive isolation kits from Invitrogen were used to isolate the CD4+ and CD8+ T cell populations. The sample was also reused in another study, on T cells expressing NK-cell markers. Taken from the second paper: Fewer than ten donors provided sorted CD3+CD56+NKG2C+, CD3+CD56+NKG2C- and CD3+CD56-NKG2C+ T-cell subsets, whose TCR beta-chain repertoires were profiled. Of the eight sequenced donors, seven were found to be HCMV-seropositive and one was found to be HCMV-seronegative. In several experiments an anti-gammadeltaTCR antibody was added to restrict sorting to alphabetaTCR-expressing T cells. In six donors, the dominant CD3+CD56+NKG2C+ clonotypes ranked among the top 10 CD8+ clonotypes, making up about 1.0-7.0% of CD8+ T cells. Those dominant clonotypes were again the most abundant among CD3+CD56-NKG2C+ cells in a few donors, at about 25-65%. Whether the expanded NKG2C-expressing T cell clones were specific for HCMV antigens remained unclear. All eight donors whose samples were sequenced were randomly selected healthy volunteers, three of them men and five women. To determine HCMV serostatus, a commercial ELISA kit was used to detect HCMV-specific IgG in serum. MIGEC handled demultiplexing of the reads and grouping by UMI, while MiTCR was used to assemble and quantify clonotypes. To exclude erroneous sequences, any TCR cDNA sequence not supported by at least two reads was discarded. The tcR package was used for downstream repertoire analysis, and clonotypes were matched across fractions by CDR3 nucleotide sequence plus V segment. VDJmatch was used to annotate antigen specificity against VDJdb, with one amino acid substitution in CDR3 allowed.

The receptor was derived from a woman younger than 30 in good health. Sequencing input: CD4+ T cells sorted from blood. Here the chain combines TRBV5-1 and TRBJ2-1, and 7 bases in between align with TRBD1. CDR3 region: CASSLGQGGHNEQFF. The DNA sequence is as follows: TGCGCCAGCAGCTTGGGACAGGGTGGACACAATGAGCAGTTCTTC. The CDR3 plus the reference TRBV5-1 and TRBJ2-1 genes for the other parts give the full variable domain: KAGVTQTPRYLIKTRGQQVTLSCSPISGHRSVSWYQQTPGQGLQFLFEYFSETQRNKGNFPGRFSGRQFSNSRSEMNVSTLELGDSALYLCASSLGQGGHNEQFFGPGTRLTVL.